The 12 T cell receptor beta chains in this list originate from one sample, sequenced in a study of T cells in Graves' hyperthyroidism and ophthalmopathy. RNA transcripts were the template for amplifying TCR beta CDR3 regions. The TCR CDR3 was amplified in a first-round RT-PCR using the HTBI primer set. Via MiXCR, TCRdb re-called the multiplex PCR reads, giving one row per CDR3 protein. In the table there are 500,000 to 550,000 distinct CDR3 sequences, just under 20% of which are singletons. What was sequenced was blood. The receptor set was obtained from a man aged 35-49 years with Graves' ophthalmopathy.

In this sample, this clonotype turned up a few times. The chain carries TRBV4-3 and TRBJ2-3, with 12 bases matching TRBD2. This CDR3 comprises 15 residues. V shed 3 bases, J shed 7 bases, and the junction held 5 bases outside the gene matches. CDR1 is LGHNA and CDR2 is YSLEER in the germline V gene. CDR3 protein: CASSQASGRANTQYF. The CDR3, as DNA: TGCGCCAGCAGCCAGGCTAGCGGGAGGGCGAATACGCAGTATTTT.

Here the CDR3 DNA reads TGTGCCAGCAGCGTAGGTCCCGGCGGGCAAGAGACCCAGTACTTC. Translating gives CASSVGPGGQETQYF. The rearrangement joins TRBV9 to TRBJ2-5; D possibly corresponds to TRBD2 (5 bases). Germline V gene sequence: CDR1 SGDLS, CDR2 YYNGEE. Trimming cost V 0 bases and J 2 bases, with 11 bases left between them. The length of the CDR3 is 15 residues.

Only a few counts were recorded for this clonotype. The CDR3 sequence is CASSEWAAGVYNYEQYF. CDR3 nucleotide sequence: TGTGCCAGCAGTGAATGGGCGGCGGGGGTATACAACTACGAGCAGTACTTC. This chain connects TRBV2 to TRBJ2-7, with 7 bases that match TRBD2. The germline gives CDR1 SNHLY, CDR2 FYNNEI. With V trimmed by 2 bases and J by 3 bases, 13 bases remained unmatched. The CDR3 contains 17 residues.

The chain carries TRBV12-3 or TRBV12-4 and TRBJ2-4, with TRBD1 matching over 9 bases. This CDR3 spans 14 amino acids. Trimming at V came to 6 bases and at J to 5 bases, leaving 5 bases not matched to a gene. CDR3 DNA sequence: TGTGCCAGCAGCCGACAGGGGGGGCAAAACATTCAGTACTTC. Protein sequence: CASSRQGGQNIQYF.

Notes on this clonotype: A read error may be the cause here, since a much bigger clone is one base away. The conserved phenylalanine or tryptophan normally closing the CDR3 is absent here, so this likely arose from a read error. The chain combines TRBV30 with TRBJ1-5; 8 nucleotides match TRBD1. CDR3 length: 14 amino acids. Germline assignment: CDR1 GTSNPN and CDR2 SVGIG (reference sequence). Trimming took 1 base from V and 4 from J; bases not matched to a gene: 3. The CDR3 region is CAWSGGQENQPQHL. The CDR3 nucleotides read TGTGCCTGGAGTGGGGGACAGGAAAATCAGCCCCAGCATCTT.

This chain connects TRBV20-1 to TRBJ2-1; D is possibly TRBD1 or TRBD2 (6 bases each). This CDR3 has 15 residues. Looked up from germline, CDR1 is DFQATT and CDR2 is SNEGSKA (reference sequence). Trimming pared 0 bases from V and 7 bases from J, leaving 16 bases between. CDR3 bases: TGCAGTGCTAGAGATTGGAGGGGGGCGGGTAATGAGCAGTTCTTC. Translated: CSARDWRGAGNEQFF.

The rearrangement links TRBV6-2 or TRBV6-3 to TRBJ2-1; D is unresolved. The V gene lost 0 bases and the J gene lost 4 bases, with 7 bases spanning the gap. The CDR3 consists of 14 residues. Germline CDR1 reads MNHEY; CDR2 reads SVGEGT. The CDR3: CASSYSEYYNEQFF. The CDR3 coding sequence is TGTGCCAGCAGTTACTCGGAATATTACAATGAGCAGTTCTTC.

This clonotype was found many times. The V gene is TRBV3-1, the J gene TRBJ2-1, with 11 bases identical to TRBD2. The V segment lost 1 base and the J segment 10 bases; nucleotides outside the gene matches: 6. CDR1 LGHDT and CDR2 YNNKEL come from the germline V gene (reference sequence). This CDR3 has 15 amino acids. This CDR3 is CASSQGLAGTGEQFF. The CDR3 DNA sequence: TGTGCCAGCAGCCAAGGACTAGCGGGAACCGGGGAGCAGTTCTTC.

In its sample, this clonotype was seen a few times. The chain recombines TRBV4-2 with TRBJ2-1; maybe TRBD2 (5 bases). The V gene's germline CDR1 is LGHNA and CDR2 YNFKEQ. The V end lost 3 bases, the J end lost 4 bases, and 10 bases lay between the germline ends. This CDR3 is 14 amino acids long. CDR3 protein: CASSHSVGYNEQFF. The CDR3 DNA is TGTGCCAGCAGCCATAGCGTGGGGTACAATGAGCAGTTCTTC.

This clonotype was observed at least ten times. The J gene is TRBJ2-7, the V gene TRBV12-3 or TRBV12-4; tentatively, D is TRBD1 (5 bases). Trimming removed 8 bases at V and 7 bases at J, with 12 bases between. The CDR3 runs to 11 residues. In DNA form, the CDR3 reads TGTGCCAGCGGGGCCTTTGGGGAGCAGTACTTC. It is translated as CASGAFGEQYF.

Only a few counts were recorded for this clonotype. The DNA of the CDR3 is TGTGCCAGCAGCTCCTATCCTGGAAACACCATATATTTT. Protein sequence: CASSSYPGNTIYF. The V gene is TRBV7-6, the J gene TRBJ1-3; D gene unclear. CDR3 size: 13 residues. Germline CDR1 reads SGHVS; CDR2 reads FNYEAQ. The V and J ends lost 4 bases and 2 bases respectively, with 6 bases between them.

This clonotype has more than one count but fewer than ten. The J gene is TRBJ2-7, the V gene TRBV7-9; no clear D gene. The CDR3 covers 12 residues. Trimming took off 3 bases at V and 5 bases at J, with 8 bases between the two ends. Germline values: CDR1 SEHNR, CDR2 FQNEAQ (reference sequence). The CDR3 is CASSFARHEQYF. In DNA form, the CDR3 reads TGTGCCAGCAGCTTTGCCAGGCACGAGCAGTACTTC.